Below, 21 T cell receptor beta chains from the same sample are listed, as sequenced in a study of blood T cell repertoires in COVID-19 (dated by TCRdb to between 2020 and 2021). The method was the immunoSEQ multiplex PCR assay. In TCRdb, the immuneACCESS table is reduced to in-frame sequences with V and J assigned. These tables do not hold every clone; where another copy was compared, an unresolved V gene accounts for under half, and the others remain unexplained. This sample gives fewer than 250,000 clones in total; approximately 90% of them show up just once. In total, the top ten clones hold approximately 1.1% of the sample. The source material was peripheral blood. The receptor source for this set is a man between 25 and 39 years old with acute or convalescent COVID-19.

This chain links TRBV28 with TRBJ1-5; D uncertain. The germline CDR1 and CDR2 sequences are MDHEN and SYDVKM. V was pared by 2 bases and J by 3 bases, with 8 bases between. The length of the CDR3 is 14 residues. The CDR3 bases are TGTGCCAGCAGTTTAGTCAGATACAATCAGCCCCAGCATTTT. Its translation is CASSLVRYNQPQHF. Full variable domain (remainder filled in from reference TRBV28 and TRBJ1-5): DVKVTQSSRYLVKRTGEKVFLECVQDMDHENMFWYRQDPGLGLRLIYFSYDVKMKEKGDIPEGYSVSREKKERFSLILESASTNQTSMYLCASSLVRYNQPQHFGDGTRLSIL.

This clone has just one count. V and J are TRBV3-1 (or the pseudogene TRBV3-2) and TRBJ1-1, with unresolved D. V was shortened by 4 bases and J by 4 bases, with 19 bases between the two germline ends. The CDR3 length is 16 residues. Looked up from germline, CDR1 is LGHDT and CDR2 is YNNKEL (reference sequence). CDR3 coding DNA: TGTGCCAGCAGCCCCCTAGGCGTCTCGATCGGCACTGAAGCTTTCTTT. It encodes CASSPLGVSIGTEAFF.

The chain combines TRBV7-3 with TRBJ1-1; possibly TRBD1 for D (5 bases). Germline V lookup: CDR1 SGHTA, CDR2 FQGTGA. The CDR3 has 14 amino acids. Trimming took 4 bases from V and 4 from J, leaving 13 bases between them. The CDR3 DNA reads as TGTGCCAGCAGCTCGTCAGGGTCTGGCACTGAAGCTTTCTTT. Translation gives CASSSSGSGTEAFF.

This chain uses TRBV5-8 with TRBJ1-5; D unclear. The CDR3 has 17 residues. Germline CDR1 reads SGHTS; CDR2 reads YDEGEE. V was trimmed by 4 bases and J by 3 bases, leaving 20 bases between them. CDR3 amino acids: CASSNRRGSQSNQPQHF. CDR3 nucleotide sequence: TGTGCCAGCAGCAATCGACGGGGTAGTCAGTCCAATCAGCCCCAGCATTTT.

The V and J genes are TRBV5-4 and TRBJ2-1, with D possibly TRBD2 on 7 matching bases. Deletions cut 1 base from V and 4 bases from J, with 15 bases between. Germline CDR1 reads SGHNT; CDR2 reads YYREEE (reference sequence). The CDR3 runs to 16 residues. CDR3 amino acids: CASSLWGGLQYNEQFF. The CDR3 DNA follows: TGTGCCAGCAGCTTGTGGGGGGGCCTTCAGTACAATGAGCAGTTCTTC.

The chain couples TRBV18 to TRBJ2-1; 12 bases agree with TRBD2. CDR1 KGHSH and CDR2 LQKENI come from the germline V gene. J gave up 8 bases and V 5 bases, and 4 bases lay outside the gene matches. The CDR3 sequence is 14 residues long. The CDR3 sequence is CASSKTSGGDEQFF. CDR3 DNA: TGTGCCAGCTCAAAGACTAGCGGGGGCGATGAGCAGTTCTTC.

The chain links TRBV27 to TRBJ2-7; TRBD1 matches 8 bases. Germline trimming cut 6 bases from V and 2 bases from J; bases unmatched to any gene: 9. CDR3 length: 15 residues. Germline loops: CDR1 MNHEY, CDR2 SMNVEV (reference sequence). CDR3 nucleotide sequence: TGTGCCAGCAGATCCTACAGGGGGTATACCTACGAGCAGTACTTC. It specifies CASRSYRGYTYEQYF.

The V gene is TRBV6-5, the J gene TRBJ2-2, with 8 nucleotides matching TRBD2. This CDR3 spans 15 amino acids. Germline-derived CDR1 and CDR2 are MNHEY and SVGAGI. Unmatched junction bases numbered 11, after V lost 6 bases and J lost 8 bases. CDR3 protein: CASRITSGTSGELFF. Written as DNA, the CDR3 is TGTGCCAGCAGAATTACCTCCGGGACTAGTGGGGAGCTGTTTTTT.

J is TRBJ2-7 and V is TRBV6-5; D may be TRBD1 (6 bases). The V end was cut by 10 bases, the J end by 0 bases, with 16 bases between. This CDR3 is built from 14 residues. From germline, CDR1 is MNHEY and CDR2 SVGAGI. The CDR3 DNA is TGTGCCATCAAGCCGGGACAAAGCTCCTACGAGCAGTACTTC. It yields the protein CAIKPGQSSYEQYF.

The chain uses TRBV6-5 and TRBJ1-2; 7 bases align to TRBD1. Trimming at V came to 8 bases and at J to 0 bases, leaving 3 bases not matched to a gene. The germline gives CDR1 MNHEY, CDR2 SVGAGI. This CDR3 comprises 13 residues. For the CDR3, the DNA is TGTGCCAGCTTAGGGACAGCTAACTATGGCTACACCTTC. Its protein is CASLGTANYGYTF.

V and J are TRBV27 and TRBJ1-6, with TRBD1 matching 12 bases. Trimming removed 2 bases from V and 10 bases from J; junction bases left unmatched: 6. Germline V gene sequence: CDR1 MNHEY, CDR2 SMNVEV (reference sequence). This CDR3 spans 16 amino acids. This CDR3 reads CASSLARDRGRSPLHF. CDR3 sequence (DNA): TGTGCCAGCAGTTTAGCCCGGGACAGGGGGCGATCACCCCTCCACTTT.

The chain links TRBV2 to TRBJ2-2, with 15 bases lining up with TRBD2. The germline V gene encodes CDR1 SNHLY and CDR2 FYNNEI. The CDR3 extends over 18 amino acids. Germline trimming cut 6 bases from V and 1 base from J; bases unmatched to any gene: 6. The CDR3 nucleotides are TGTGCCAGCAGGGGGACTAGCGGGAGGCTCAAGAACACCGGGGAGCTGTTTTTT. It encodes CASRGTSGRLKNTGELFF.

This clone was detected only a few times. V usage is TRBV19 and J usage is TRBJ1-1, with D hard to call. Germline lookup yields CDR1 LNHDA and CDR2 SQIVND (reference sequence). This CDR3 is 13 amino acids long. V lost 7 bases and J 1 base, leaving 10 bases between the germline ends. CDR3 nucleotides: TGTGCCAGTACGGCAGGAACGAACACTGAAGCTTTCTTT. Its protein product is CASTAGTNTEAFF.

The rearrangement joins TRBV19 to TRBJ2-1; a possible D gene is TRBD2 (6 bases). This CDR3 contains 14 residues. With 8 bases removed from V and 6 bases from J, the gap between germline ends came to 17 bases. CDR1 LNHDA and CDR2 SQIVND come from the germline V gene (reference sequence). Here the CDR3 reads CASAGTRSINEQFF. The CDR3, as DNA: TGTGCCAGTGCCGGGACTCGTAGTATCAATGAGCAGTTCTTC.

This clone was observed a handful of times. The chain uses TRBV5-1 and TRBJ1-4; D gene ambiguous. CDR3 length: 14 residues. V was clipped by 1 base and J by 0 bases, with 4 bases between them. CDR1 SGHRS and CDR2 YFSETQ come from the germline V gene. The CDR3 bases are TGCGCCAGCAGCTTGTATTCAACTAATGAAAAACTGTTTTTT. As protein: CASSLYSTNEKLFF.

The sample holds a few counts of this clone. The chain is built from TRBV10-3 and TRBJ2-7, with D perhaps TRBD1 (8 bases). Germline V gene sequence: CDR1 ENHRY, CDR2 SYGVKD. The ends were cut back, 5 bases at V and 4 bases at J, with 12 bases in the middle. The CDR3 is 13 amino acids. CDR3 in amino acids: CAISNRGGYEQYF. The CDR3 DNA sequence: TGTGCCATCAGTAACAGGGGGGGGTACGAGCAGTACTTC.

The gene calls are TRBV27 and TRBJ2-5, with D possibly TRBD2 on 5 matching bases. The CDR3 runs to 14 residues. Germline V gives CDR1 MNHEY, CDR2 SMNVEV (reference sequence). Trimming took off 5 bases at V and 4 bases at J, with 14 bases between the two ends. The CDR3 here is CASSRSGSPETQYF. In DNA form, the CDR3 reads TGTGCCAGCAGTAGGAGCGGATCCCCAGAGACCCAGTACTTC.

The chain has TRBV5-6 and TRBJ1-2; TRBD1 matches 7 bases. The V segment lost 1 base and the J segment 8 bases; nucleotides outside the gene matches: 5. The CDR3 loop spans 13 amino acids. The germline V gene has CDR1 SGHDT and CDR2 YYEEEE. CDR3 nucleotide sequence: TGTGCCAGCAGCTTGTCGCGGACAGGAGGCTACACCTTC. Protein sequence: CASSLSRTGGYTF.

The chain recombines TRBV28 with TRBJ2-7; D gene unclear. Germline-derived CDR1 and CDR2 are MDHEN and SYDVKM. Deletions cut 4 bases from V and 2 bases from J, with 12 bases between. The CDR3 length is 14 residues. The CDR3: CASSSHGPTYEQYF. CDR3 DNA sequence: TGTGCCAGCAGTTCCCACGGTCCGACCTACGAGCAGTACTTC.

The V gene is TRBV15, the J gene TRBJ1-5, with D maybe TRBD1 (5 bases). The CDR3 has 15 amino acids. Germline CDR1 LNHNV, CDR2 YYDKDF (reference sequence). Trimming cost V 1 base and J 4 bases, with 11 bases left between them. In DNA, the CDR3 is TGTGCCACCAGCAGAGGGACCAGGGATAATCAGCCCCAGCATTTT. Its protein is CATSRGTRDNQPQHF.

V and J are TRBV27 and TRBJ1-6; D unclear. V gave up 4 bases and J gave up 9 bases, with 22 bases separating them. Looked up from germline, CDR1 is MNHEY and CDR2 is SMNVEV (reference sequence). The CDR3 has 17 residues. DNA of the CDR3: TGTGCCAGCAGTTGGAACCCCGTTTGGGTATCGGGTTCACCCCTCCACTTT. Amino acids: CASSWNPVWVSGSPLHF.